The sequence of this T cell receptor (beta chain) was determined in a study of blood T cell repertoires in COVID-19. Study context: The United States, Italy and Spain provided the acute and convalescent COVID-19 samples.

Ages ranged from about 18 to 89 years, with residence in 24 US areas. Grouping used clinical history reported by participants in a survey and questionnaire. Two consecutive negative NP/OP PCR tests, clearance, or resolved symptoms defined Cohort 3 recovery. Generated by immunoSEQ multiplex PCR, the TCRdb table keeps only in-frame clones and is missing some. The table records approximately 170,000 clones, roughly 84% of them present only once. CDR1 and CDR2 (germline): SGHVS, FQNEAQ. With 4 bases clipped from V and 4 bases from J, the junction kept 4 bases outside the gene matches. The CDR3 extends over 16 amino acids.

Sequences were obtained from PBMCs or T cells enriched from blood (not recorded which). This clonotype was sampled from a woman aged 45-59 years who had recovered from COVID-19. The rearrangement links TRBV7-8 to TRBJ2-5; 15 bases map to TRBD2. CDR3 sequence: CASSYPGLAGGETQYF. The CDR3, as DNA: TGTGCCAGCAGCTATCCGGGACTAGCGGGGGGAGAGACCCAGTACTTC.